What follows describes a single T cell receptor beta chain. The data belong to a study of T cell changes during pregnancy in multiple sclerosis. TCRdb's table, derived via immunoSEQ multiplex PCR, lists solely in-frame clones and lacks some. The sample holds 45,000 to 50,000 clones, roughly 92% seen once. V lost 1 base to trimming and J lost 7 bases, with 16 bases between them. The CDR3 has 15 residues. Germline V CDR1 and CDR2: SGHTA, FQGTGA. The source of this sequence is a female donor in good health, enrolled as a control in a pregnancy study. The chain carries TRBV7-3 and TRBJ1-2; TRBD1 might be the D (6 bases). The sample here was CD4+ T cells from peripheral blood mononuclear cells, taken in the second trimester of pregnancy. The CDR3 loop reads CASSLNSRQDPGYTF. As DNA, the CDR3 is TGTGCCAGCAGCTTAAATTCGAGACAGGATCCTGGCTACACCTTC.